A single sample gave rise to the 19 T cell receptor beta chains below, sequenced in a study of blood T cell repertoires in COVID-19. Profiling relied on immunoSEQ multiplex PCR, and the TCRdb table lists in-frame clones only, not all of them. The data contain 150,000 or so clones, over 75% of them seen just once; the ten biggest clones take up roughly 15%. Sequenced material: peripheral blood. Receptor source: a woman in her thirties or forties with acute or convalescent COVID-19.

The chain combines TRBV27 with TRBJ2-2, with 14 bases aligning to TRBD2. CDR3 size: 18 residues. CDR1 is MNHEY and CDR2 is SMNVEV in the germline V gene (reference sequence). V shed 5 bases, J shed 1 base, and the junction held 6 bases outside the gene matches. The CDR3 nucleotides read TGTGCCAGCAGTGGTGGACTAGCGGGGGGCGTGAACACCGGGGAGCTGTTTTTT. Encoded protein: CASSGGLAGGVNTGELFF.

In its sample, this clone was seen once. V usage is TRBV11-3 and J usage is TRBJ2-5; 10 bases fit TRBD2. The germline CDR1 and CDR2 sequences are SGHNT and YENEEA. The V gene end was trimmed by 1 base and the J gene end by 5 bases; junction bases not matched to a gene: 10. This CDR3 region has 17 residues. The chain's CDR3 is CASSLVGAGGRLETQYF. CDR3 DNA: TGTGCCAGCAGCTTAGTAGGAGCGGGAGGGCGTTTGGAGACCCAGTACTTC.

The rearrangement joins TRBV7-9 to TRBJ1-2; no clear D gene. Germline-derived CDR1 and CDR2 are SEHNR and FQNEAQ (reference sequence). V lost 1 base to trimming and J lost 6 bases, with 12 bases between them. The CDR3 covers 14 residues. This CDR3 is CASSLDLRWDGYTF. The CDR3 nucleotides read TGTGCCAGCAGCTTAGATCTCAGGTGGGATGGCTACACCTTC.

The chain carries TRBV28 and TRBJ2-7; the D gene is possibly TRBD1 (5 bases). This CDR3 is built from 11 residues. The V gene's germline CDR1 is MDHEN and CDR2 SYDVKM. Trimming pared 8 bases from V and 3 bases from J, leaving 8 bases between. The DNA for the CDR3 is TGTGCCAGCGACAGTCGCTACGAGCAGTACTTC. It translates to CASDSRYEQYF.

In its sample, this clone was seen a few times. V and J are TRBV6-5 and TRBJ1-2, with a possible D match to TRBD1 (6 bases). V was pared by 5 bases and J by 6 bases, with 19 bases between. Germline assignment: CDR1 MNHEY and CDR2 SVGAGI. The CDR3 spans 15 residues. The CDR3 loop reads CASSLIGQRMDGYTF. CDR3 coding DNA: TGTGCCAGCAGTCTCATAGGACAGAGGATGGATGGCTACACCTTC.

The rearrangement links TRBV4-2 to TRBJ2-3, with D possibly being TRBD2 (5 bases). Germline V gene sequence: CDR1 LGHNA, CDR2 YNFKEQ. Deletions cut 4 bases from V and 6 bases from J, with 26 bases between. This CDR3 comprises 18 residues. The DNA of the CDR3 is TGTGCCAGCAGCCCACCCCTCCCGGCGGGTTCCCTTCCGGATACGCAGTATTTT. It translates to CASSPPLPAGSLPDTQYF.

The chain recombines TRBV5-6 with TRBJ2-7; 7 bases align to TRBD2. Germline values: CDR1 SGHDT, CDR2 YYEEEE. The CDR3 runs 13 residues. With 2 bases clipped from V and 4 bases from J, the junction kept 3 bases outside the gene matches. DNA of the CDR3: TGTGCCAGCAGCTTATGGGAGGGTTACGAGCAGTACTTC. Its translation: CASSLWEGYEQYF.

V and J are TRBV5-5 and TRBJ1-5, with TRBD1 matching 7 bases. Germline assignment: CDR1 SGHKS and CDR2 YYEKEE (reference sequence). CDR3 length: 15 amino acids. The J segment lost 6 bases and the V segment lost 0 bases, leaving 6 bases of the junction unmatched. Here the CDR3 reads CASSLGQGEGQPQHF. Written as DNA, the CDR3 is TGTGCCAGCAGCTTGGGACAGGGCGAAGGTCAGCCCCAGCATTTT.

Here the CDR3 DNA reads TGTGCCTGGAGTTCAAGGGACAGGGAACACTCACCCCTCCACTTT. It is translated as CAWSSRDREHSPLHF. This rearrangement joins TRBV30 to TRBJ1-6; 9 nucleotides align to TRBD1. J lost 10 bases, V lost 2 bases, and 9 bases had no gene match. The CDR3 contains 15 residues. The V gene's germline CDR1 is GTSNPN and CDR2 SVGIG (reference sequence).

The V and J genes are TRBV10-3 and TRBJ2-1; D is possibly TRBD1 (7 bases). V lost 6 bases and J lost 7, with 10 bases in between. CDR1 ENHRY and CDR2 SYGVKD come from the germline V gene. This CDR3 contains 12 residues. The CDR3 DNA follows: TGTGCCATCAGCGCAGGGGGGAATGAGCAGTTCTTC. As protein: CAISAGGNEQFF.

This rearrangement joins TRBV7-2 to TRBJ2-3; 11 positions match TRBD2. The CDR3 runs 18 residues. Looked up from germline, CDR1 is SGHTA and CDR2 is FQGNSA. V dropped 5 bases and J dropped 4; count of bases not matched to a gene: 14. The CDR3 region is CASSPTPTSGTSPDTQYF. The CDR3 coding sequence is TGTGCCAGCAGCCCAACCCCGACTAGCGGGACCAGCCCAGATACGCAGTATTTT. The full variable domain, with the rest looked up from reference TRBV7-2 and TRBJ2-3, is GAGVSQSPSNKVTEKGKDVELRCDPISGHTALYWYRQSLGQGLEFLIYFQGNSAPDKSGLPSDRFSAERTGGSVSTLTIQRTQQEDSAVYLCASSPTPTSGTSPDTQYFGPGTRLTVL.

V is TRBV11-2 and J is TRBJ2-5; D uncertain. The germline V and J ends were trimmed by 5 bases and 5 bases, with 12 bases remaining between them. Germline loops: CDR1 SGHAT, CDR2 FQNNGV. This CDR3 contains 13 residues. The CDR3 DNA reads as TGTGCCAGCAGCCCCGCCCAGTCGGAGACCCAGTACTTC. Translating gives CASSPAQSETQYF.

The rearrangement links TRBV9 to TRBJ2-2; 7 bases are shared with TRBD2. From germline, CDR1 is SGDLS and CDR2 YYNGEE. V lost 0 bases and J lost 4; bases outside the gene matches: 12. The CDR3 length is 18 residues. Here the CDR3 reads CASSVVIGVREGTGELFF. CDR3 sequence (DNA): TGTGCCAGCAGCGTAGTTATAGGGGTTAGGGAGGGCACCGGGGAGCTGTTTTTT.

For the CDR3, the DNA is TGTGCCAGCAGCTTAGCGGGGACTAGCGGGGGGGCCCGGCAGTTCTTC. This sequence encodes CASSLAGTSGGARQFF. The chain recombines TRBV7-8 with TRBJ2-1, with 16 bases aligning to TRBD2. Unmatched junction bases numbered 5, after V lost 0 bases and J lost 12 bases. CDR1 and CDR2 (germline): SGHVS, FQNEAQ. This CDR3 comprises 16 residues.

The chain employs TRBV12-5 and TRBJ1-2, with 8 nucleotides matching TRBD1. The V segment lost 6 bases and the J segment 0 bases; nucleotides outside the gene matches: 9. Germline lookup yields CDR1 LGHNT and CDR2 FRNRAP. The CDR3 spans 16 residues. In DNA form, the CDR3 reads TGTGCTAGTGGACGAAATCAGGGGGCCGCTAACTATGGCTACACCTTC. Translation: CASGRNQGAANYGYTF.

This sequence joins TRBV14 and TRBJ2-3; 8 bases agree with TRBD1. J was trimmed by 3 bases and V by 1 base; bases with no gene match: 12. Germline CDR1 is SGHDN and CDR2 is FVKESK. The CDR3 loop spans 18 amino acids. The CDR3 DNA reads TGTGCCAGCAGCCAAGGGACAGGGTTCGCATATAATACAGATACGCAGTATTTT. This sequence encodes CASSQGTGFAYNTDTQYF. The full variable domain, its missing parts supplied by reference TRBV14 and TRBJ2-3, is EAGVTQFPSHSVIEKGQTVTLRCDPISGHDNLYWYRRVMGKEIKFLLHFVKESKQDESGMPNNRFLAERTGGTYSTLKVQPAELEDSGVYFCASSQGTGFAYNTDTQYFGPGTRLTVL.

The chain joins TRBV29-1 to TRBJ2-2, with 8 bases matching TRBD1. Germline V gene lookup returns CDR1 SQVTM and CDR2 ANQGSEA. V dropped 4 bases and J dropped 4; count of bases not matched to a gene: 5. CDR3 length: 14 residues. CDR3 sequence reads: CSVGQGFATGELFF. The CDR3 DNA sequence: TGCAGCGTTGGACAGGGGTTTGCCACCGGGGAGCTGTTTTTT.

In DNA, the CDR3 is TGTGCCAGCAGCGCGTCTCTACCGAATGAGCAGTTCTTC. It codes for CASSASLPNEQFF. The chain joins TRBV9 to TRBJ2-1; no reliable D call. V shed 3 bases and J shed 7 bases, with 11 bases lying between them. Germline V gene lookup returns CDR1 SGDLS and CDR2 YYNGEE. CDR3 length: 13 residues.

The genes are TRBV2 and TRBJ1-2; D may be TRBD1 (6 bases). The germline gives CDR1 SNHLY, CDR2 FYNNEI. Trimming pared 8 bases from V and 4 bases from J, leaving 17 bases between. The length of the CDR3 is 14 residues. The CDR3 reads CASPEGGGSYGYTF. CDR3 in DNA: TGTGCCAGCCCCGAGGGGGGGGGCTCCTATGGCTACACCTTC.